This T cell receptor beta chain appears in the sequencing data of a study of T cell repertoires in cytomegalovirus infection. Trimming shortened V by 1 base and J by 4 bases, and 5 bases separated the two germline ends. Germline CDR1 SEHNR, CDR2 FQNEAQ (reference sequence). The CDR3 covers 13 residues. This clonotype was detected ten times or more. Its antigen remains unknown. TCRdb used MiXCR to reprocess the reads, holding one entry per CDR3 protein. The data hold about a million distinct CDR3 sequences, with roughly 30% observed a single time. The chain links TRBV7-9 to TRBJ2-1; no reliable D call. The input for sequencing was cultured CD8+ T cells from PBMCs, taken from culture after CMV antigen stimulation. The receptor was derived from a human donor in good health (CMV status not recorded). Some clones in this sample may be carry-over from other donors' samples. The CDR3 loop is CASSLVMYNEQFF. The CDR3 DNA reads TGTGCCAGCAGCTTAGTAATGTACAATGAGCAGTTCTTC.